This record covers a single TCR beta chain. The antigen this receptor binds is unknown. Per-base qualities were not stored, and no clone one base away is much larger. The data derive from a study of OX40 agonist ivuxolimab in advanced cancers. At the level of the whole study: Ivuxolimab was a fully human IgG2 agonistic monoclonal antibody targeting the costimulatory receptor OX40 (CD134). Intravenous ivuxolimab was administered to patients every 2 weeks at six dose levels: 0.01, 0.1, 0.3, 1.5, 3 and 10 mg/kg. Among the roughly 54 dose-escalation patients, around 20 had hepatocellular carcinoma, roughly 15 melanoma, 9 renal cell carcinoma and 9 head and neck cancer. The dose-escalation cohort was roughly 83% male with a mean age of about 54 years, ranging from roughly 23 to 79. Prior anti-PD-1, anti-PD-L1 or anti-CTLA-4 therapy was permitted, and roughly two fifths of dose-escalation patients had received checkpoint inhibitors. Partial responses occurred in three dose-escalation patients: two with cutaneous melanoma and one with hepatocellular carcinoma. Peripheral TCRbeta sequencing aimed to test whether ivuxolimab altered TCR sequence diversity and caused clonal T-cell expansion. The paper covers the monotherapy dose-escalation part of the phase I ivuxolimab trial, which included N ≈ 54 patients.

Genomic DNA was extracted from sorted cells for sequencing of the TCRbeta CDR3 region. The immunoSEQ Assay was used for sequencing of TCRbeta CDR3 regions. What TCRdb holds here is the immuneACCESS table cut down to in-frame rearrangements. Part of the clones is not present; checked against another copy, under half of the missing clones reflect an unresolved V gene, and the others are unexplained. For this sample there are about 52,000 clones; 75% to 90% appear just once. 9.5% to 15% of the sample comes from the top ten. The trial excluded patients who had a history of autoimmune disease or who were on systemic immunosuppression. Peripheral blood for TCR sequencing was collected from all dose cohorts at baseline, on cycle 4 day 1, and on cycle 7 day 1. Samples were obtained from an open-label, multicenter, first-in-human phase I dose-escalation trial of ivuxolimab. The trial enrolled adults with locally advanced or metastatic head and neck squamous cell, hepatocellular, melanoma or renal cell carcinoma. CD4+ and CD8+ T cells were sorted separately from peripheral blood before TCR sequencing.

V sheds 2 bases and J sheds 6 bases, leaving 20 bases between their ends. The germline V gene supplies CDR1 LGHNA and CDR2 YNFKEQ. The CDR3 sequence holds 17 residues, the cysteine and phenylalanine included. The read is trimmed to its CDR3 DNA, 51 bases read in frame from base 1. Points the paper makes about the study in general: Low levels of normalized T-cell clonal expansion were also seen in some patients who did not respond. In partial responders in the 0.1-3.0 mg/kg groups, normalized peripheral clonal expansion was found to be among the lowest, especially among CD8+ T cells. Antigen specificity was not determined for the clonally expanded peripheral T cells. After ivuxolimab, more expanded clones were found on average in CD8+ T cells than in CD4+ T cells. At doses of 0.1 to 3.0 mg/kg, clonal expansion of both CD4+ and CD8+ T cells in blood was seen between baseline and week 6.

This receptor was taken from an adult with an advanced solid tumor such as melanoma, head and neck, liver or kidney cancer. The rearrangement joined TRBV4-2 to TRBJ2-1, with a tentative D gene TRBD1 over 5 matching bases. Sequenced material: CD4+ or CD8+ T cells sorted from blood, taken in a trial of the OX40 agonist ivuxolimab. The bases are TGTGCCAGCAGCCAACTTTCGTTAACCGACAGATTCAATGAGCAGTTCTTC. It translates to CASSQLSLTDRFNEQFF.